This T cell receptor (beta chain) was obtained from a study of T cell responses to AZD1222 COVID-19 vaccine. Study as a whole: Combined were second doses at about 4 or about 12 weeks.

Regarding this clone: Its matching antigen is unknown.

Repertoires were generated with immunoSEQ multiplex PCR, while TCRdb's copy carries only in-frame clones and drops some. The top ten clones hold 7.5% to 9% of a sample with under 140,000 clones, 85% to 95% of them seen once. Germline values: CDR1 LNHDA, CDR2 SQIVND (reference sequence). With 5 bases removed from V and 4 bases from J, the gap between germline ends came to 18 bases. This CDR3 is 16 amino acids long. Findings and limits, study-wide: Epitopes outside B.1.351 and B.1.1.7 mutated regions reportedly drew nearly half of spike TCRs. Only 5 or 6 people who got AZD1222 tested seropositive at baseline. In all cases, repertoires were sampled only after the peak T cell response.

The sequence came from an adult in good health. The chain carries TRBV19 and TRBJ1-3; D possibly corresponds to TRBD1 (6 bases). The specimen was peripheral blood, collected on day 0 of AZD1222 vaccination. This CDR3 reads CASSPRDTSSGNTIYF. Here the CDR3 DNA reads TGTGCCAGTAGTCCCCGGGACACCTCGAGCGGAAACACCATATATTTT.